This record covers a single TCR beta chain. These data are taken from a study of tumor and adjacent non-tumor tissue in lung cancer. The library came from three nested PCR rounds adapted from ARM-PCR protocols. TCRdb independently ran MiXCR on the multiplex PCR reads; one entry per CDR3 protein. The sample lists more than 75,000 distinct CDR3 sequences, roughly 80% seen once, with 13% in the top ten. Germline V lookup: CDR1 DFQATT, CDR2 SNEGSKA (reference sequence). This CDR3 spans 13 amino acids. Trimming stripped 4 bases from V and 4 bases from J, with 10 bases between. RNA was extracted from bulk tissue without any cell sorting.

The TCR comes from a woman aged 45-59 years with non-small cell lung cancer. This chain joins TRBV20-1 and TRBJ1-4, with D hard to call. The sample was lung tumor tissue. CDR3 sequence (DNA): TGCAGTGCTATAGAGGGTCTTAATGAAAAACTGTTTTTT. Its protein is CSAIEGLNEKLFF.